This T cell receptor (beta chain) was captured by sequencing in a study of T cells in Graves' hyperthyroidism and ophthalmopathy. General study results and limits: Ophthalmopathy cases were set apart from stable hyperthyroidism by a 13 V-J model. Blood also carried most thyroid clonotypes expanded above 0.001. Model output signaled ophthalmopathy a median 6.5 months ahead of onset.

Turning to this clonotype: No antigen is known for it.

TCR beta CDR3 regions were amplified from RNA transcripts. HTBI primers were employed in a first-round RT-PCR of the TCR CDR3. Using its own MiXCR run on the multiplex PCR reads, TCRdb lists one record per CDR3 protein. Among 470,000 or so distinct CDR3 sequences listed, less than 25% were seen once. This CDR3 contains 16 residues. In germline, CDR1 is GTSNPN, CDR2 SVGIG (reference sequence). Trimming removed 2 bases at V and 7 bases at J, with 18 bases between. The rearrangement uses TRBV30 and TRBJ1-6; D gene unclear. Sequencing used blood. This receptor was obtained from a man between 18 and 29 years old with Graves' hyperthyroidism. DNA of the CDR3: TGTGCCTGGAGTAAGTTGTTGGGATTGGGGAATTCACCCCTCCACTTT. Its protein is CAWSKLLGLGNSPLHF.